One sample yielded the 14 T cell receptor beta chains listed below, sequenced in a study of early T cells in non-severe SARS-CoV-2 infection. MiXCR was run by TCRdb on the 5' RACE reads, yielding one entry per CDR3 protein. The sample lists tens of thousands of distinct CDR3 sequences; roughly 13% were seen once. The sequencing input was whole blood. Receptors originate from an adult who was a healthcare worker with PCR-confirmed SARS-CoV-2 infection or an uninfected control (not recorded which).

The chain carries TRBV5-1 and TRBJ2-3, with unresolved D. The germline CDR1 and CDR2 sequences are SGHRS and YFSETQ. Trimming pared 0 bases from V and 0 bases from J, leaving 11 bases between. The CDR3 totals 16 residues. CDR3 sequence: CASSLEAAPSTDTQYF. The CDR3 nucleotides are TGCGCCAGCAGCTTGGAGGCGGCCCCAAGCACAGATACGCAGTATTTT. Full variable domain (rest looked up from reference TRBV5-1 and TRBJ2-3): KAGVTQTPRYLIKTRGQQVTLSCSPISGHRSVSWYQQTPGQGLQFLFEYFSETQRNKGNFPGRFSGRQFSNSRSEMNVSTLELGDSALYLCASSLEAAPSTDTQYFGPGTRLTVL.

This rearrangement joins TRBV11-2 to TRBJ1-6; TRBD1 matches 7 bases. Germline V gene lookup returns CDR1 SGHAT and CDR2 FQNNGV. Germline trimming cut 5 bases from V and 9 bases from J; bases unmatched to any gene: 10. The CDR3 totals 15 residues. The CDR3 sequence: CASSMGQPLSSPLHF. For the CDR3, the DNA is TGTGCCAGCAGCATGGGACAGCCTTTGAGTTCACCCCTCCACTTT.

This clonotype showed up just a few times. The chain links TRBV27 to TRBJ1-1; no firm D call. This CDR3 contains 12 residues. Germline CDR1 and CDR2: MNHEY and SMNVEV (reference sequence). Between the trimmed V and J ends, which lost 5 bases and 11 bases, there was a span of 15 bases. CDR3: CASSTYGLEAFF. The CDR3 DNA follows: TGTGCCAGCAGTACCTACGGGCTAGAGGCTTTCTTT.

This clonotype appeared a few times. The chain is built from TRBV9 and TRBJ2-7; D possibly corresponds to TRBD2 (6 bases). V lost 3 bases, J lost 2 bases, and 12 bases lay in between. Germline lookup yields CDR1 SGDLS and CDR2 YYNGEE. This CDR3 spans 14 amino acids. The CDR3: CASSEAGTAYEQYF. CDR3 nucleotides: TGTGCCAGCAGCGAAGCCGGGACTGCCTACGAGCAGTACTTC.

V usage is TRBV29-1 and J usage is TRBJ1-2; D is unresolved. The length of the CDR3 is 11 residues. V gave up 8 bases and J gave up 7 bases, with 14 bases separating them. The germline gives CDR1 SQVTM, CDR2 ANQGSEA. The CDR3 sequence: CSTPDGVGYTF. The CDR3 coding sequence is TGCAGCACACCAGACGGGGTTGGCTACACCTTC.

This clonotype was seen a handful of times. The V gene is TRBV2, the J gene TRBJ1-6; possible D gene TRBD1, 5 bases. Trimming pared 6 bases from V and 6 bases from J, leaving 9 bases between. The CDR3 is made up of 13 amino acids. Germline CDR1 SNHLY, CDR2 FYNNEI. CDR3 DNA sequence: TGTGCCAGCAGCTCTGACAGTAATTCACCCCTCCACTTT. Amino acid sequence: CASSSDSNSPLHF.

The CDR3 spells CASSREDGVDAFF. CDR3 DNA sequence: TGTGCCAGCAGTCGTGAAGATGGTGTTGATGCTTTCTTT. The rearrangement joins TRBV27 to TRBJ1-1; D uncertain. The CDR3 sequence is 13 residues long. The V gene lost 5 bases and the J gene lost 11 bases, with 18 bases spanning the gap. The germline V gene encodes CDR1 MNHEY and CDR2 SMNVEV (reference sequence).

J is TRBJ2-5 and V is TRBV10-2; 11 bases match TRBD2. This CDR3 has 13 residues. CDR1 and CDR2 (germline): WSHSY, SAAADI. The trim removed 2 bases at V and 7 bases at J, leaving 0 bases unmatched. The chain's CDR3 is CASSEGTSGTQYF. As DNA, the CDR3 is TGCGCCAGCAGTGAGGGGACTAGCGGGACCCAGTACTTC.

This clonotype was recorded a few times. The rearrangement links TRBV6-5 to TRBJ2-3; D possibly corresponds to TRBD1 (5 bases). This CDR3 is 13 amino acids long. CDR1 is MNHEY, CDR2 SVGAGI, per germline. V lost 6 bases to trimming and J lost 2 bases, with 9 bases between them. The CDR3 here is CASRTANTDTQYF. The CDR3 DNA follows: TGTGCCAGCAGGACAGCTAACACAGATACGCAGTATTTT.

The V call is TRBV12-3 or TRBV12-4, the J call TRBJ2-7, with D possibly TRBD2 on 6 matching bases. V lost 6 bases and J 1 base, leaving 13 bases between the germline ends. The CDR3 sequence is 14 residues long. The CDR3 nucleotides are TGTGCCAGCAGCCCATCGCGGGGTTCCTACGAGCAGTACTTC. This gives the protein CASSPSRGSYEQYF.

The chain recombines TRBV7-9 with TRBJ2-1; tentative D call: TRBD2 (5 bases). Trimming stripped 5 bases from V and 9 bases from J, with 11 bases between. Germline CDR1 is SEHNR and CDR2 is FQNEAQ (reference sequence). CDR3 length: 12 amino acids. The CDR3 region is CASSPDWSEQFF. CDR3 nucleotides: TGTGCCAGCAGCCCGGACTGGAGTGAGCAGTTCTTC.

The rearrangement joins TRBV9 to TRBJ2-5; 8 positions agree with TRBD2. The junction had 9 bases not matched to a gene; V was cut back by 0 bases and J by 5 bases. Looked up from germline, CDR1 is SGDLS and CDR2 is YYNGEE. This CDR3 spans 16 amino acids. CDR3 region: CASSVGAGVGEETQYF. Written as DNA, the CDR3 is TGTGCCAGCAGCGTAGGAGCGGGAGTGGGCGAGGAGACCCAGTACTTC. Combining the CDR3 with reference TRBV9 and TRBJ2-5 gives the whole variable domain DSGVTQTPKHLITATGQRVTLRCSPRSGDLSVYWYQQSLDQGLQFLIQYYNGEERAKGNILERFSAQQFPDLHSELNLSSLELGDSALYFCASSVGAGVGEETQYFGPGTRLLVL.

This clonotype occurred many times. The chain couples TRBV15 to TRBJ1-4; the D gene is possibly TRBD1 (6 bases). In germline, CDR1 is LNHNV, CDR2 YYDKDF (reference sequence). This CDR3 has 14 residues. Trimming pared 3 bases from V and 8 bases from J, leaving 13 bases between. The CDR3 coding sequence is TGTGCCACCAGCAGCGACAGGAGGGACGAAAAACTGTTTTTT. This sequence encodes CATSSDRRDEKLFF.

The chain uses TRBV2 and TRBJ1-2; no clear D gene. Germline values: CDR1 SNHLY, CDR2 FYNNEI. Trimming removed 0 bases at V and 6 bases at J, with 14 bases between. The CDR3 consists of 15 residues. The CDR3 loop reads CASSEALLYGDGYTF. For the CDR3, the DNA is TGTGCCAGCAGTGAAGCGCTTCTGTACGGCGATGGCTACACCTTC.